This is a list of T cell receptor beta chains from one sample in a study of blood T cell repertoires in COVID-19. Profiled with immunoSEQ multiplex PCR; TCRdb holds only in-frame clones, not every one. The data contain around 330,000 clones, roughly 90% of them singletons. Sequencing used PBMCs or T cells enriched from blood (not recorded which). These receptors all come from a man aged 60 to 69 who had recovered from COVID-19. CDR3s include the opening cysteine and the closing phenylalanine or tryptophan. Fields, in order: J gene, V gene, CDR3 protein.

j_gene: TRBJ1-3; v_gene: TRBV4-2; CDR3aa: CASSNNGNTIYF
j_gene: TRBJ1-2; v_gene: TRBV7-6; CDR3aa: CASSLNKNYGYTF
j_gene: TRBJ2-7; v_gene: TRBV6-5; CDR3aa: CASSRTNYEQYF
j_gene: TRBJ1-5; v_gene: TRBV5-6; CDR3aa: CASSPRTGKNQPQHF
j_gene: TRBJ1-1; v_gene: TRBV3-1/TRBV3-2; CDR3aa: CASSQTAQTRGTEAFF
j_gene: TRBJ1-5; v_gene: TRBV29-1; CDR3aa: CSVTQGASGNQPQHF
j_gene: TRBJ2-7; v_gene: TRBV5-1; CDR3aa: CASSTNRGTSNYYEQYF
j_gene: TRBJ2-2; v_gene: TRBV5-1; CDR3aa: CASSHGTTTGELFF
j_gene: TRBJ2-1; v_gene: TRBV5-5; CDR3aa: CASSLNSGGTLMSSYNEQFF
j_gene: TRBJ1-1; v_gene: TRBV27; CDR3aa: CASGARGMNTEAFF
j_gene: TRBJ1-6; v_gene: TRBV10-3; CDR3aa: CAISGDRESPLHF
j_gene: TRBJ2-7; v_gene: TRBV18; CDR3aa: CASSPPGEARDDEQYF
j_gene: TRBJ1-2; v_gene: TRBV6-2/TRBV6-3; CDR3aa: CASSHKRENSGYTF
j_gene: TRBJ2-7; v_gene: TRBV6-2/TRBV6-3; CDR3aa: CASSLGQTYEQYF
j_gene: TRBJ1-1; v_gene: TRBV7-6; CDR3aa: CASSLAPEQGMKAFF
j_gene: TRBJ1-1; v_gene: TRBV6-5; CDR3aa: CAIRQVFSEAFF
j_gene: TRBJ2-5; v_gene: TRBV7-2; CDR3aa: CASSLTPGQPYF
j_gene: TRBJ2-3; v_gene: TRBV5-1; CDR3aa: CASSLGGAPGTDTQYF
j_gene: TRBJ2-5; v_gene: TRBV5-1; CDR3aa: CASSFSTSGGETQYF
j_gene: TRBJ2-2; v_gene: TRBV24-1; CDR3aa: CATSERVAGGYTGELFF
j_gene: TRBJ1-4; v_gene: TRBV7-9; CDR3aa: CASSLRGAGVNEKLFF
j_gene: TRBJ1-1; v_gene: TRBV7-9; CDR3aa: CASSFGTGGIMNTEAFF
j_gene: TRBJ2-2; v_gene: TRBV5-1; CDR3aa: CASSLMSGHTGELFF
j_gene: TRBJ1-2; v_gene: TRBV13; CDR3aa: CASSIGPTAGSYGYTF
j_gene: TRBJ2-1; v_gene: TRBV6-5; CDR3aa: CASRTGTGVHNEQFF
j_gene: TRBJ1-1; v_gene: TRBV7-9; CDR3aa: CASSLYNLPDTEAFF
j_gene: TRBJ1-4; v_gene: TRBV5-1; CDR3aa: CASSLVHAYNEKLFF
j_gene: TRBJ1-5; v_gene: TRBV30; CDR3aa: CAWSQALSNQPQHF
j_gene: TRBJ1-2; v_gene: TRBV29-1; CDR3aa: CSVGGEYYGYTF
j_gene: TRBJ1-6; v_gene: TRBV3-1/TRBV3-2; CDR3aa: CASSLEGAGSYNSPLHF
j_gene: TRBJ2-5; v_gene: TRBV10-3; CDR3aa: CATGGGLGETQYF
j_gene: TRBJ1-3; v_gene: TRBV5-1; CDR3aa: CASSLGQSGNTIYF
j_gene: TRBJ2-3; v_gene: TRBV5-4; CDR3aa: CASSPPTSGRADTQYF
j_gene: TRBJ2-1; v_gene: TRBV15; CDR3aa: CATSRGQGSYNEQFF
j_gene: TRBJ1-3; v_gene: TRBV3-1/TRBV3-2; CDR3aa: CASSHPPQGSGNTIYF
j_gene: TRBJ1-5; v_gene: TRBV6-2/TRBV6-3; CDR3aa: CASSYALGGGSNQPQHF
j_gene: TRBJ2-3; v_gene: TRBV27; CDR3aa: CASSNKAGTSTDTQYF
j_gene: TRBJ1-2; v_gene: TRBV6-5; CDR3aa: CASSYSRGDGYTF
j_gene: TRBJ1-1; v_gene: TRBV12-3/TRBV12-4; CDR3aa: CASNPGLNTEAFF
j_gene: TRBJ1-1; v_gene: TRBV18; CDR3aa: CASSGRQGDTEAFF
j_gene: TRBJ1-1; v_gene: TRBV19; CDR3aa: CASSMSLMNTEAFF
j_gene: TRBJ2-7; v_gene: TRBV2; CDR3aa: CASGRQGYEQYF
j_gene: TRBJ2-3; v_gene: TRBV5-1; CDR3aa: CASSRSPSGTSTDTQYF
j_gene: TRBJ2-7; v_gene: TRBV5-1; CDR3aa: CASRKSVREGSYEQYF
j_gene: TRBJ1-6; v_gene: TRBV6-5; CDR3aa: CASSYPGSPLHF
j_gene: TRBJ2-1; v_gene: TRBV27; CDR3aa: CATTEWAGPYNEQFF
j_gene: TRBJ1-1; v_gene: TRBV19; CDR3aa: CASSMFPSDTEAFF
j_gene: TRBJ2-1; v_gene: TRBV30; CDR3aa: CAWAGQAYNEQFF
j_gene: TRBJ2-2; v_gene: TRBV11-2; CDR3aa: CASLGGRGPNTGELFF
j_gene: TRBJ1-1; v_gene: TRBV7-2; CDR3aa: CASTPSGGNTEAFF
j_gene: TRBJ1-5; v_gene: TRBV10-3; CDR3aa: CAISESRGTLNQPQHF
j_gene: TRBJ2-3; v_gene: TRBV19; CDR3aa: CASSTSGRADTQYF
j_gene: TRBJ1-2; v_gene: TRBV29-1; CDR3aa: CSVARAGPNYGYTF
j_gene: TRBJ2-7; v_gene: TRBV29-1; CDR3aa: CSVGQGNGYEQYF
j_gene: TRBJ2-7; v_gene: TRBV27; CDR3aa: CASGLSEQYF
j_gene: TRBJ1-1; v_gene: TRBV5-1; CDR3aa: CASSSQPRGMNTEAFF
j_gene: TRBJ2-1; v_gene: TRBV3-1/TRBV3-2; CDR3aa: CASSKNPLAGAYNEQFF